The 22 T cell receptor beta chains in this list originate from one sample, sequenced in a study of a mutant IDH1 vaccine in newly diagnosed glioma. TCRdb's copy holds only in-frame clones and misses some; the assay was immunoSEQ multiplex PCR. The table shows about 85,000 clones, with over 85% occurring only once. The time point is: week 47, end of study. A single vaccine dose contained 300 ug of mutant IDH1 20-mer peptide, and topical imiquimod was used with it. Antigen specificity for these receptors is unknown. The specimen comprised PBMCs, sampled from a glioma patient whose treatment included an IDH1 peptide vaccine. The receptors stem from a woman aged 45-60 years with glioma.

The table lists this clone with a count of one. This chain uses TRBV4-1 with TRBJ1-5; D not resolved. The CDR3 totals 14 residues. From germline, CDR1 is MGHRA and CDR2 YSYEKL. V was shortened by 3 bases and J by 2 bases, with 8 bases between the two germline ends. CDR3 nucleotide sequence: TGCGCCAGCAGCCAGACTTGGGGCAATCAGCCCCAGCATTTT. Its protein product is CASSQTWGNQPQHF.

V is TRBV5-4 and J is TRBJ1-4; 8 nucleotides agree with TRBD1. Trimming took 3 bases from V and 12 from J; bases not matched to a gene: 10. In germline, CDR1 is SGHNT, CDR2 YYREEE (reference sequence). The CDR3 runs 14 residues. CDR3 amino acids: CASSSGQGEGELFF. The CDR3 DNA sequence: TGTGCCAGCAGCTCAGGACAGGGCGAGGGGGAACTGTTTTTT.

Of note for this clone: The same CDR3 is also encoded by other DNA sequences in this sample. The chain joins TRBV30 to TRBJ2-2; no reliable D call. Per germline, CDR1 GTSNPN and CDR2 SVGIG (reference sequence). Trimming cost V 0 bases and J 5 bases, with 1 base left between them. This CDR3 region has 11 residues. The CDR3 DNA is TGTGCCTGGAGTGTAACCGGGGAGCTGTTTTTT. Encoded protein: CAWSVTGELFF.

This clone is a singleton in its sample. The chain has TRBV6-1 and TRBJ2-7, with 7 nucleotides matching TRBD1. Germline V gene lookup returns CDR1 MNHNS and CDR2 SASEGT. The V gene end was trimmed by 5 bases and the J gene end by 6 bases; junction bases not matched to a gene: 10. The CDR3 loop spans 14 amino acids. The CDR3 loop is CASSKQGPPGEQYF. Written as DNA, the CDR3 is TGTGCCAGCAGTAAACAGGGGCCACCGGGCGAGCAGTACTTC.

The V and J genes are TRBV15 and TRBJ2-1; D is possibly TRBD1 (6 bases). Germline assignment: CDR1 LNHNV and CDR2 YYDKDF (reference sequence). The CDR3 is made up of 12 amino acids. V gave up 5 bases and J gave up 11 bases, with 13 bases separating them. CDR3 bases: TGTGCCACCAGCCCCCAGGGGAATAAGCAGTTCTTC. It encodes CATSPQGNKQFF.

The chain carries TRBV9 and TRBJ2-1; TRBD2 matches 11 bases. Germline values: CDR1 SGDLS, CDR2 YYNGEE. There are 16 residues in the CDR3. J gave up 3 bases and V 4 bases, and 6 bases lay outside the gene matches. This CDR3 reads CASSFGTSGHYNEQFF. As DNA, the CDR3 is TGTGCCAGCAGCTTCGGGACTAGCGGACACTACAATGAGCAGTTCTTC.

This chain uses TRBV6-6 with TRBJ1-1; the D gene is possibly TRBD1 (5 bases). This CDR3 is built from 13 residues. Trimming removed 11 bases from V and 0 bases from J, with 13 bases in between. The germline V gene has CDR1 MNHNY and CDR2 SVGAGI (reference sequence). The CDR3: CALGEGLNTEAFF. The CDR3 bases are TGTGCCCTGGGGGAAGGGTTGAACACTGAAGCTTTCTTT.

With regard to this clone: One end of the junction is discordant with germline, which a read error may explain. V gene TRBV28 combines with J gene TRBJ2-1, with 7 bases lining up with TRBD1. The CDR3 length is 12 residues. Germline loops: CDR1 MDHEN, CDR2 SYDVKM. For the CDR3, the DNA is TGTGCCAGCAGTTTAAAGGACAGGTTTTCGATCTTC. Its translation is CASSLKDRFSIF.

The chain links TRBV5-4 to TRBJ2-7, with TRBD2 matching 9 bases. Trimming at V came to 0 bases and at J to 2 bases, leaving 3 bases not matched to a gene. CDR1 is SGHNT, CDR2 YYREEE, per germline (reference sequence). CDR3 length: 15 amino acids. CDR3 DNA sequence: TGTGCCAGCAGCTTGGCTAGCGGGGATACCTACGAGCAGTACTTC. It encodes CASSLASGDTYEQYF.

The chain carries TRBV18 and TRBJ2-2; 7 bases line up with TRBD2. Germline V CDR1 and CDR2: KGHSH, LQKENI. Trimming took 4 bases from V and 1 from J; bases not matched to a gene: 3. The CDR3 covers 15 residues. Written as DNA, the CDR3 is TGTGCCAGCTCACTTACGGGAGGGAACACCGGGGAGCTGTTTTTT. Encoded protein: CASSLTGGNTGELFF.

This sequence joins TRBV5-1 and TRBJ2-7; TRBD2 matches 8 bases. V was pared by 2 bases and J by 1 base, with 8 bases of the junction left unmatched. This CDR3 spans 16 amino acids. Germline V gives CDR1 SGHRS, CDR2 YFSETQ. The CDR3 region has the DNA TGCGCCAGCAGCTTTTCTCCGGGAGGGGTTTCCTACGAGCAGTACTTC. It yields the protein CASSFSPGGVSYEQYF.

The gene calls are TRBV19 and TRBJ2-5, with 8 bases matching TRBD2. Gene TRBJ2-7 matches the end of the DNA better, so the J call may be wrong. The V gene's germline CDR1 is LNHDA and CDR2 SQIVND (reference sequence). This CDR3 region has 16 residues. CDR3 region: CASSIDHQRERYEQYF. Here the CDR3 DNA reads TGTGCCAGTAGTATAGATCACCAGCGGGAGAGGTACGAGCAGTACTTC.

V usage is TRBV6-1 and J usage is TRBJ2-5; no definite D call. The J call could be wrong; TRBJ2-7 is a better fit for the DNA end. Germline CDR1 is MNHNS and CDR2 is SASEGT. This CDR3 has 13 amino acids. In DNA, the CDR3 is TGTGCCACCGGGCTGACACGTTCCTACGAGCAGTACTTC. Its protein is CATGLTRSYEQYF.

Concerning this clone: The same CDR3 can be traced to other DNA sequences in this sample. For the CDR3, the DNA is TGTGCCAGCAGTCAAGACAGACCCTACGAGCAGTACTTC. It encodes CASSQDRPYEQYF. The chain couples TRBV2 to TRBJ2-7, with a tentative D call TRBD1 (5 bases). The ends were cut back, 5 bases at V and 2 bases at J, with 10 bases in the middle. The CDR3 loop spans 13 amino acids. The germline V gene encodes CDR1 SNHLY and CDR2 FYNNEI.

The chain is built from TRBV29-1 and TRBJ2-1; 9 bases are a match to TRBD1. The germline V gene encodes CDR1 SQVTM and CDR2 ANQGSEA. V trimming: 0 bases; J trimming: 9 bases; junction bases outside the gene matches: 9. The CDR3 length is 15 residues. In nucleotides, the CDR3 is TGCAGCGTTGAAGATCGAGGGACAGGGACTGGTGAGCAGTTCTTC. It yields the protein CSVEDRGTGTGEQFF.

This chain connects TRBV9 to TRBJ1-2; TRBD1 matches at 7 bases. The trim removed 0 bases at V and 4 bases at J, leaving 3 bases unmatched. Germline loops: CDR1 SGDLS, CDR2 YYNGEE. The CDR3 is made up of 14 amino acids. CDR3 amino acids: CASSVGQGGYGYTF. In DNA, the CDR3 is TGTGCCAGCAGCGTAGGACAGGGAGGCTATGGCTACACCTTC.

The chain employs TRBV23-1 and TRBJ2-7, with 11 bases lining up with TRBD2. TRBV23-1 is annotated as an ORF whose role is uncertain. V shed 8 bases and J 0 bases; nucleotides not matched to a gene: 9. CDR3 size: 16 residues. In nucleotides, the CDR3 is TGCGCCAGCTGGTCTAGCGGGAGGACCTTCTCCTACGAGCAGTACTTC. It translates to CASWSSGRTFSYEQYF.

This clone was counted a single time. The CDR3 region has the DNA TGTGCCTGGGGGAGGGGTACCTACGAGCAGTACTTC. It encodes CAWGRGTYEQYF. The rearrangement joins TRBV30 to TRBJ2-7; TRBD2 matches 7 bases. The CDR3 has 12 amino acids. V shed 5 bases, J shed 2 bases, and the junction held 3 bases outside the gene matches. Germline CDR1 is GTSNPN and CDR2 is SVGIG (reference sequence).

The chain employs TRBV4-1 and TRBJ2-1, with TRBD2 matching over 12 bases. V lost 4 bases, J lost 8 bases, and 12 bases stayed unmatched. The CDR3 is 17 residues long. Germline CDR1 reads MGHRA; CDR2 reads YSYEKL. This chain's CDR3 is CASSLTWLAGGSDEQFF. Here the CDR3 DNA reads TGCGCCAGCAGCCTAACCTGGCTAGCGGGAGGGAGCGATGAGCAGTTCTTC.

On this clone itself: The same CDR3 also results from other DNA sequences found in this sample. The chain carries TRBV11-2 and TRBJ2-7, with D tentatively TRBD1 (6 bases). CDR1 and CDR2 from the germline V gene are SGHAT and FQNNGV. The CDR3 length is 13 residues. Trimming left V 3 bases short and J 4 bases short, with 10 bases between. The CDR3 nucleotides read TGTGCCAGCAGCTTCGGACAGTTATACGAGCAGTACTTC. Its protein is CASSFGQLYEQYF.

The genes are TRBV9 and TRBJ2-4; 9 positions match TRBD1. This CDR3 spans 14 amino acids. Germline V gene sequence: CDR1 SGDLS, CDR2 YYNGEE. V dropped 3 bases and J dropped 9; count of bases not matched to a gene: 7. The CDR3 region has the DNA TGTGCCAGCAGCGCGGGACAGGGAGTCGGCATTCAGTACTTC. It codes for CASSAGQGVGIQYF.

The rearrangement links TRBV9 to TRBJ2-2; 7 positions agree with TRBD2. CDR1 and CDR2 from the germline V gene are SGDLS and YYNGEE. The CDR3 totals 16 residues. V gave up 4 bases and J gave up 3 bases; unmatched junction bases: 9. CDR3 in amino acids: CASSPRLAPDTGELFF. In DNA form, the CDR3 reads TGTGCCAGCAGCCCCCGACTAGCTCCGGACACCGGGGAGCTGTTTTTT.